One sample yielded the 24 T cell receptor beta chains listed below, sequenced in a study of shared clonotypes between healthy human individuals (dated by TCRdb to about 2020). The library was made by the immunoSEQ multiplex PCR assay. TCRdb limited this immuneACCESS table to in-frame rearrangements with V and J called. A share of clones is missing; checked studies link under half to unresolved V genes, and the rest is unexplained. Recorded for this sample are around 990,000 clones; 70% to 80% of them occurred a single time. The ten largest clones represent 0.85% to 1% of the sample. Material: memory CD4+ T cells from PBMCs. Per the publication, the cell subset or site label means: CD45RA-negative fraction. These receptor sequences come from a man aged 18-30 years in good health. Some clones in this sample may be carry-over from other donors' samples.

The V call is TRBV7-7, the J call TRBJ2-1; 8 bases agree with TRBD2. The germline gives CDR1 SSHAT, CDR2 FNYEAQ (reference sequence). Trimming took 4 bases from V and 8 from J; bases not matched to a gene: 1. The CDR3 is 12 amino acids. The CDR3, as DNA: TGTGCCAGCAGCTCCGGGGGGGATGAGCAGTTCTTC. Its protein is CASSSGGDEQFF.

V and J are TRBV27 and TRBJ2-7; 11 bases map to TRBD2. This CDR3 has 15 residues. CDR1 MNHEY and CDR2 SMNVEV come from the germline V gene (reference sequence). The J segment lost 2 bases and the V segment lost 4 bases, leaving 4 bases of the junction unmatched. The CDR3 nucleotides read TGTGCCAGCAGTTACTCGACTAGCGGGGCCTACGAGCAGTACTTC. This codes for CASSYSTSGAYEQYF.

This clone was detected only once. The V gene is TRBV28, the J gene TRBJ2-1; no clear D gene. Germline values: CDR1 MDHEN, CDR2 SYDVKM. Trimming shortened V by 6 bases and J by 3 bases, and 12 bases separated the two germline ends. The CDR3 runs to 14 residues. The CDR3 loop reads CASSLPALYNEQFF. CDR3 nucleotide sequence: TGTGCCAGCAGCTTACCGGCCCTCTACAATGAGCAGTTCTTC.

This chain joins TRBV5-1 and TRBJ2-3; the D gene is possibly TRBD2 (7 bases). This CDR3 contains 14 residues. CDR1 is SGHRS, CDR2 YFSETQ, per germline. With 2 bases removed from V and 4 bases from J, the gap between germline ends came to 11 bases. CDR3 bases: TGCGCCAGCAGCTTCGGGGGGCGTGCAGATACGCAGTATTTT. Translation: CASSFGGRADTQYF. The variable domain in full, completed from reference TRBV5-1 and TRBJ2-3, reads KAGVTQTPRYLIKTRGQQVTLSCSPISGHRSVSWYQQTPGQGLQFLFEYFSETQRNKGNFPGRFSGRQFSNSRSEMNVSTLELGDSALYLCASSFGGRADTQYFGPGTRLTVL.

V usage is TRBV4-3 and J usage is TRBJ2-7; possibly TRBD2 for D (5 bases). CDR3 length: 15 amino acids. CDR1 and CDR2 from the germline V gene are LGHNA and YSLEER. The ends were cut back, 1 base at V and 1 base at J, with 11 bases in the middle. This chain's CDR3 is CASSQGPRDSYEQYF. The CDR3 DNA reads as TGCGCCAGCAGCCAAGGGCCGAGGGATTCCTACGAGCAGTACTTC.

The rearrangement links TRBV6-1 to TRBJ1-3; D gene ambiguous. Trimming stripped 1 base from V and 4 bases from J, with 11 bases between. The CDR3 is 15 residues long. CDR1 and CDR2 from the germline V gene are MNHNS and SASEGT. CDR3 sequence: CASSEGEGLGNTIYF. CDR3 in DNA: TGTGCCAGCAGTGAAGGGGAGGGCCTCGGAAACACCATATATTTT.

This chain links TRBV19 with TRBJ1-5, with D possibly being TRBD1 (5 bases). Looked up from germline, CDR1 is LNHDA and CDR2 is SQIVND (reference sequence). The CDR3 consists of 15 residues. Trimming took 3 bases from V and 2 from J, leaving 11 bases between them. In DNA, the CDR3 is TGTGCCAGTAGTATCATTTGGGGGGGCAATCAGCCCCAGCATTTT. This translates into CASSIIWGGNQPQHF.

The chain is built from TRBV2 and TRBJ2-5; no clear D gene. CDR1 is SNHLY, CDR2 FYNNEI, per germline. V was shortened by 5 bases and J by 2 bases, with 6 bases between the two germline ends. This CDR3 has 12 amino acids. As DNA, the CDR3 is TGTGCCAGCAGTTACAGTCAAGAGACCCAGTACTTC. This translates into CASSYSQETQYF.

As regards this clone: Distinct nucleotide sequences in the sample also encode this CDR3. CDR3 coding DNA: TGTGCCAGCAGTTTAAGTCGCAGGGCCGGGGAGCTGTTTTTT. The encoded protein is CASSLSRRAGELFF. This rearrangement joins TRBV27 to TRBJ2-2; perhaps TRBD1 as D (5 bases). Germline values: CDR1 MNHEY, CDR2 SMNVEV (reference sequence). CDR3 length equals 14 residues. Trimming pared 2 bases from V and 6 bases from J, leaving 10 bases between.

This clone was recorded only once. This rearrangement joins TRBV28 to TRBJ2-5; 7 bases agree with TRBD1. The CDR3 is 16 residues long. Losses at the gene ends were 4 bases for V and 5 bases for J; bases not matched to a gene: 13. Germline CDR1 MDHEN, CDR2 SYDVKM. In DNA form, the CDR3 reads TGTGCCAGCAGTTCCGATAATCCGGGACAGATGGAGACCCAGTACTTC. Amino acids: CASSSDNPGQMETQYF. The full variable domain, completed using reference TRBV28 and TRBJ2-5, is DVKVTQSSRYLVKRTGEKVFLECVQDMDHENMFWYRQDPGLGLRLIYFSYDVKMKEKGDIPEGYSVSREKKERFSLILESASTNQTSMYLCASSSDNPGQMETQYFGPGTRLLVL.

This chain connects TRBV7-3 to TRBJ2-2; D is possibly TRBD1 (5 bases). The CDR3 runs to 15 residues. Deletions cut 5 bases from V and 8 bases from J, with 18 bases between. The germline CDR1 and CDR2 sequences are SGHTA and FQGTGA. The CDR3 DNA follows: TGTGCCAGCAGCCCGCAGAGATTGGGGCGGGGGGAGCTGTTTTTT. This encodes CASSPQRLGRGELFF.

CDR3 DNA: TGTGCCAGCACTGGCTCCGCAGGGGGCCCTAGCGGGGCTTCCACAGATACGCAGTATTTT. The encoded protein is CASTGSAGGPSGASTDTQYF. V gene TRBV2 combines with J gene TRBJ2-3; a weak D match, TRBD2 (9 bases). The CDR3 is made up of 20 amino acids. Trimming took off 7 bases at V and 2 bases at J, with 31 bases between the two ends. CDR1 SNHLY and CDR2 FYNNEI come from the germline V gene.

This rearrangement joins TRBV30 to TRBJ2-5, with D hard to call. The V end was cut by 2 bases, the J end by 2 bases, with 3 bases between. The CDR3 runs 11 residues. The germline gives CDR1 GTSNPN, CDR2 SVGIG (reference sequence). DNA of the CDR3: TGTGCCTGGAGTTATCAAGAGACCCAGTACTTC. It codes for CAWSYQETQYF.

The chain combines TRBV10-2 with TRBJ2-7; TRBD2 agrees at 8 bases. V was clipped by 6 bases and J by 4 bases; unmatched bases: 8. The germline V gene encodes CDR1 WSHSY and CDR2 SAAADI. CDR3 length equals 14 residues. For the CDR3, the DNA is TGCGCCAGCAGGTTGGGACTAGGTGTTTACGAGCAGTACTTC. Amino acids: CASRLGLGVYEQYF.

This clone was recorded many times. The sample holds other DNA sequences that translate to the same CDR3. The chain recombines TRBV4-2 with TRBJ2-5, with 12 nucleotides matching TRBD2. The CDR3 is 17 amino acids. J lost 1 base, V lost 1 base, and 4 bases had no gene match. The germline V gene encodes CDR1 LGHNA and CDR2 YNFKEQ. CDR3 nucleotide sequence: TGTGCCAGCAGCCAAGGAACTAGCGGGGGGACCCAAGAGACCCAGTACTTC. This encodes CASSQGTSGGTQETQYF.

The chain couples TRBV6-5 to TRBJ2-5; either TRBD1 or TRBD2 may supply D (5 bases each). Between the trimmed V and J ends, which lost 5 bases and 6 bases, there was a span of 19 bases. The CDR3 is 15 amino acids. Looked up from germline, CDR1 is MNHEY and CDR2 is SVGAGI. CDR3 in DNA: TGTGCCAGCAGTAAACCGGGACGGCTAGGAAAGACCCAGTACTTC. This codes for CASSKPGRLGKTQYF.

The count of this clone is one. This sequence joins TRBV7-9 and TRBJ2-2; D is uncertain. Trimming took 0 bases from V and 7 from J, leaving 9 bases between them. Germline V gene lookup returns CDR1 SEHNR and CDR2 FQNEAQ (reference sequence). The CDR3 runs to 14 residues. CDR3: CASSLAYIFGELFF. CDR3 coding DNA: TGTGCCAGCAGCTTAGCCTATATATTCGGGGAGCTGTTTTTT.

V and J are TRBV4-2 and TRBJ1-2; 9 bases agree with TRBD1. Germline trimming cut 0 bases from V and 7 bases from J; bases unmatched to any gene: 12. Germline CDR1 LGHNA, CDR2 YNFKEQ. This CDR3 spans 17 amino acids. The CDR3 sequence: CASSQDLGSWTGAGYTF. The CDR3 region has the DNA TGTGCCAGCAGCCAAGATCTCGGGTCTTGGACAGGGGCTGGCTACACCTTC.

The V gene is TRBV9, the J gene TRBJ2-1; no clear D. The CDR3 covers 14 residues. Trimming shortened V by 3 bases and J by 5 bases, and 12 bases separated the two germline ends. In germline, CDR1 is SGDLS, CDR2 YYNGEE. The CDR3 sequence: CASSDPKGNNEQFF. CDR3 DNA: TGTGCCAGCAGCGACCCCAAAGGGAACAATGAGCAGTTCTTC.

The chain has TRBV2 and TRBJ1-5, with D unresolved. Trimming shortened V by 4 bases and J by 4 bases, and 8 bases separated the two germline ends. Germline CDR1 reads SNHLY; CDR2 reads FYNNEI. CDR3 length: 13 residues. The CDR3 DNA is TGTGCCAGCAGTGGTGAGGTGAATCAGCCCCAGCATTTT. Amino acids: CASSGEVNQPQHF.

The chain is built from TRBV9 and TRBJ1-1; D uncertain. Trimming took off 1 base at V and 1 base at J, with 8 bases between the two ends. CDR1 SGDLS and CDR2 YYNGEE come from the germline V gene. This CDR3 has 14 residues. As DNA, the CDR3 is TGTGCCAGCAGCGTAAACCCCCAGAACACTGAAGCTTTCTTT. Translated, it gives CASSVNPQNTEAFF.

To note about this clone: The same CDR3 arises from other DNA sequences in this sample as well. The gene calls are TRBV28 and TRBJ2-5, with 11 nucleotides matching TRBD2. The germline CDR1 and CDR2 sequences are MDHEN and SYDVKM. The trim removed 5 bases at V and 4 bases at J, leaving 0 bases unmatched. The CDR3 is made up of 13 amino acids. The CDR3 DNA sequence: TGTGCCAGCAGTCTAGCGGGAGGAGAGACCCAGTACTTC. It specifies CASSLAGGETQYF.

The CDR3 DNA follows: TGTGCCTGGAGTATCGGGACTAGCGGACTCACCGGGGAGCTGTTTTTT. Protein product: CAWSIGTSGLTGELFF. The chain uses TRBV30 and TRBJ2-2, with 11 bases matching TRBD2. Germline V gene data show CDR1 as GTSNPN and CDR2 as SVGIG (reference sequence). The CDR3 loop spans 16 amino acids. Losses at the gene ends were 2 bases for V and 4 bases for J; bases not matched to a gene: 6.

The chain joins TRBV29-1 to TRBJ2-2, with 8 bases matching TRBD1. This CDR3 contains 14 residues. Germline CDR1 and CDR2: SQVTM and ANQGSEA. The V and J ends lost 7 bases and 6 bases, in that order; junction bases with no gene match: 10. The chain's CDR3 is CSGTSWTGSGELFF. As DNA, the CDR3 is TGCAGCGGGACCTCGTGGACAGGGTCCGGGGAGCTGTTTTTT.